Listed here are 24 T cell receptor beta chains from one sample, sequenced in a study of T cell responses to AZD1222 COVID-19 vaccine. Only in-frame clones appear in the TCRdb table, and some are missing; sequencing was by immunoSEQ multiplex PCR. The sample includes approximately 130,000 clones, roughly 90% seen only once; the top ten take 1.5% to 2%. This specimen was peripheral blood, taken on day 0 of AZD1222 vaccination. The receptors originated from an adult in good health.

V is TRBV13 and J is TRBJ2-3, with 7 bases matching TRBD2. In germline, CDR1 is PRHDT, CDR2 FYEKMQ (reference sequence). Losses at the gene ends were 5 bases for V and 6 bases for J; bases not matched to a gene: 5. The CDR3 covers 13 residues. The CDR3 DNA reads as TGTGCCAGCAGCCAGGAGGGAGGGGATACGCAGTATTTT. Translating gives CASSQEGGDTQYF.

The chain joins TRBV19 to TRBJ1-3; TRBD1 is a possible D gene (6 bases). Trimming left V 9 bases short and J 7 bases short, with 22 bases between. CDR1 is LNHDA and CDR2 is SQIVND in the germline V gene (reference sequence). The length of the CDR3 is 15 residues. This CDR3 is CASMTVWTAFNTIYF. The CDR3 nucleotides read TGTGCCAGCATGACGGTTTGGACAGCCTTTAACACCATATATTTT.

This rearrangement joins TRBV7-9 to TRBJ2-1; 8 bases are shared with TRBD2. CDR3 length: 15 amino acids. CDR1 is SEHNR and CDR2 is FQNEAQ in the germline V gene (reference sequence). Trimming removed 5 bases from V and 4 bases from J; junction bases left unmatched: 7. The CDR3 sequence is CASSRGGGSYNEQFF. In DNA form, the CDR3 reads TGTGCCAGCAGCCGGGGGGGTGGATCTTACAATGAGCAGTTCTTC.

The chain is built from TRBV5-1 and TRBJ1-3; D ambiguous. This CDR3 spans 14 amino acids. V lost 3 bases and J 4 bases, leaving 11 bases between the germline ends. CDR1 is SGHRS and CDR2 is YFSETQ in the germline V gene. The CDR3 DNA reads TGCGCCAGCAGCTCTGGAGTGTCGGGAAACACCATATATTTT. It specifies CASSSGVSGNTIYF.

The J gene is TRBJ2-3, the V gene TRBV5-1; the D gene is possibly TRBD1 (6 bases). CDR3 length equals 15 residues. Germline values: CDR1 SGHRS, CDR2 YFSETQ. V was shortened by 5 bases and J by 1 base, with 14 bases between the two germline ends. The CDR3 DNA reads as TGCGCCAGCAGACCATCGCCAGGGGGCACAGATACGCAGTATTTT. Its protein product is CASRPSPGGTDTQYF.

This chain links TRBV27 with TRBJ1-6, with D perhaps matching TRBD1 (5 bases). The CDR3 is 13 residues long. Germline V gene data show CDR1 as MNHEY and CDR2 as SMNVEV (reference sequence). V gave up 6 bases and J gave up 11 bases, with 14 bases separating them. CDR3 in DNA: TGTGCCAGCAGCCTTCGGGGGGTTCCACCCCTCCACTTT. This gives the protein CASSLRGVPPLHF.

The sample holds one count of this clone. The genes are TRBV6-4 and TRBJ1-1; D is possibly TRBD1 (5 bases). Germline loops: CDR1 MRHNA, CDR2 SNTAGT. This CDR3 is 18 amino acids long. V lost 0 bases and J 3 bases, leaving 20 bases between the germline ends. The DNA of the CDR3 is TGTGCCAGCAGTGACTCGAGGCTGTGGGGGTATCGCTACACTGAAGCTTTCTTT. Amino acids: CASSDSRLWGYRYTEAFF.

On this clone itself: Other DNA sequences in the same sample also yield this CDR3. The chain couples TRBV30 to TRBJ2-5; TRBD1 matches at 9 bases. The CDR3 extends over 13 amino acids. V lost 4 bases and J lost 1; bases outside the gene matches: 1. Germline CDR1 and CDR2: GTSNPN and SVGIG (reference sequence). CDR3 residues: CAWTQGAQETQYF. In DNA, the CDR3 is TGTGCCTGGACACAGGGGGCCCAAGAGACCCAGTACTTC. Variable domain in full (rest from reference TRBV30 and TRBJ2-5): SQTIHQWPATLVQPVGSPLSLECTVEGTSNPNLYWYRQAAGRGLQLLFYSVGIGQISSEVPQNLSASRPQDRQFILSSKKLLLSDSGFYLCAWTQGAQETQYFGPGTRLLVL.

The gene calls are TRBV5-4 and TRBJ2-7; 7 bases fit TRBD1. Trimming at V came to 3 bases and at J to 5 bases, leaving 8 bases not matched to a gene. The CDR3 sequence is 14 residues long. Germline CDR1 reads SGHNT; CDR2 reads YYREEE (reference sequence). The CDR3: CASSSRQGIHEQYF. The CDR3 DNA reads as TGTGCCAGCAGCTCACGACAGGGTATCCACGAGCAGTACTTC. Full variable domain (missing parts from reference TRBV5-4 and TRBJ2-7): ETGVTQSPTHLIKTRGQQVTLRCSSQSGHNTVSWYQQALGQGPQFIFQYYREEENGRGNFPPRFSGLQFPNYSSELNVNALELDDSALYLCASSSRQGIHEQYFGPGTRLTVT.

The chain employs TRBV7-2 and TRBJ1-2; 7 nucleotides match TRBD1. In germline, CDR1 is SGHTA, CDR2 FQGNSA. CDR3 size: 14 residues. Losses at the gene ends were 5 bases for V and 2 bases for J; bases not matched to a gene: 5. The CDR3: CASSRDSANYGYTF. For the CDR3, the DNA is TGTGCCAGCAGCCGGGACAGTGCCAACTATGGCTACACCTTC.

The CDR3 region is CATSRDSHNEQFF. The CDR3 nucleotides are TGTGCCACCAGCAGAGATTCCCACAATGAGCAGTTCTTC. The rearrangement uses TRBV15 and TRBJ2-1; D is undetermined. V was pared by 0 bases and J by 5 bases, with 5 bases between. The germline V gene has CDR1 LNHNV and CDR2 YYDKDF (reference sequence). This CDR3 is 13 amino acids long.

The rearrangement uses TRBV9 and TRBJ2-1; 10 nucleotides match TRBD2. The germline gives CDR1 SGDLS, CDR2 YYNGEE. V trimming: 0 bases; J trimming: 6 bases; junction bases outside the gene matches: 12. This CDR3 region has 18 residues. This CDR3 reads CASSVAPILAGKPNEQFF. The CDR3 nucleotides are TGTGCCAGCAGCGTAGCCCCCATACTAGCGGGGAAACCCAATGAGCAGTTCTTC.

This chain joins TRBV18 and TRBJ1-4; D call uncertain. CDR1 is KGHSH, CDR2 LQKENI, per germline. The CDR3 is made up of 14 amino acids. V gave up 0 bases and J gave up 5 bases, with 7 bases separating them. CDR3 coding DNA: TGTGCCAGCTCACCACCGTCCAGGAATGAAAAACTGTTTTTT. This codes for CASSPPSRNEKLFF.

This clone was observed a handful of times. The chain carries TRBV14 and TRBJ1-2, with D perhaps matching TRBD1 (6 bases). The CDR3 loop spans 13 amino acids. Germline V gives CDR1 SGHDN, CDR2 FVKESK. V was trimmed by 2 bases and J by 8 bases, leaving 12 bases between them. CDR3 protein: CASSQSEGQGYTF. CDR3 coding DNA: TGTGCCAGCAGCCAATCGGAGGGACAAGGCTACACCTTC.

J is TRBJ2-7 and V is TRBV27, with a tentative D call TRBD2 (6 bases). Trimming took 3 bases from V and 4 from J, leaving 19 bases between them. The CDR3 is made up of 16 amino acids. CDR1 and CDR2 from the germline V gene are MNHEY and SMNVEV (reference sequence). As DNA, the CDR3 is TGTGCCAGCAGTTTCGCATCCGGGACTGTGGCTTACGAGCAGTACTTC. Its protein is CASSFASGTVAYEQYF.

V gene TRBV5-1 combines with J gene TRBJ2-1; D is undetermined. V was pared by 0 bases and J by 5 bases, with 12 bases between. The V gene's germline CDR1 is SGHRS and CDR2 YFSETQ. The CDR3 is 15 amino acids. CDR3 region: CASSLVVGSDNEQFF. CDR3 coding DNA: TGCGCCAGCAGCTTGGTCGTAGGGTCGGACAATGAGCAGTTCTTC.

The chain employs TRBV18 and TRBJ2-1, with 12 bases identical to TRBD2. Germline V gives CDR1 KGHSH, CDR2 LQKENI. Losses at the gene ends were 6 bases for V and 9 bases for J; bases not matched to a gene: 12. The CDR3 extends over 16 amino acids. CDR3: CASSLGGLAGGREQFF. The CDR3 DNA is TGTGCCAGCTCGCTCGGAGGTCTAGCGGGGGGGCGTGAGCAGTTCTTC.

The rearrangement uses TRBV14 and TRBJ1-1; D gene unclear. There are 13 residues in the CDR3. Trimming stripped 5 bases from V and 1 base from J, with 8 bases between. Germline V lookup: CDR1 SGHDN, CDR2 FVKESK. The CDR3 here is CASSSPENTEAFF. In DNA form, the CDR3 reads TGTGCCAGCAGCAGTCCAGAGAACACTGAAGCTTTCTTT.

J is TRBJ2-1 and V is TRBV11-3; 13 bases are shared with TRBD2. CDR1 is SGHNT, CDR2 YENEEA, per germline. CDR3 length equals 18 residues. J gave up 10 bases and V 4 bases, and 16 bases lay outside the gene matches. CDR3 sequence reads: CASSSRTSGRENAGEQFF. As DNA, the CDR3 is TGTGCCAGCAGCTCCCGGACTAGCGGGAGAGAAAACGCAGGGGAGCAGTTCTTC.

The chain uses TRBV5-1 and TRBJ1-6, with 9 bases that match TRBD1. The CDR3 is 14 amino acids. CDR1 is SGHRS, CDR2 YFSETQ, per germline. Trimming took 5 bases from V and 9 from J; bases not matched to a gene: 6. The CDR3 is CASSTGGEGSPLHF. The CDR3 DNA follows: TGCGCCAGCAGTACAGGGGGCGAAGGTTCACCCCTCCACTTT.

The chain joins TRBV19 to TRBJ2-1, with D uncertain. Germline CDR1 and CDR2: LNHDA and SQIVND (reference sequence). V was clipped by 7 bases and J by 2 bases, with 6 bases between them. CDR3 size: 12 residues. CDR3 nucleotides: TGTGCCAGTACCACCCCCTACAATGAGCAGTTCTTC. Residues: CASTTPYNEQFF.

The chain links TRBV6-5 to TRBJ2-7, with no clear D. The V end was cut by 1 base, the J end by 1 base, with 8 bases between. Germline values: CDR1 MNHEY, CDR2 SVGAGI. This CDR3 region has 14 residues. The CDR3 spells CASSYFPESYEQYF. The CDR3 DNA reads as TGTGCCAGCAGTTACTTCCCGGAATCCTACGAGCAGTACTTC.

The V gene is TRBV6-5, the J gene TRBJ1-5, with D perhaps TRBD1 (6 bases). This CDR3 region has 15 residues. Germline V gene sequence: CDR1 MNHEY, CDR2 SVGAGI. Trimming cost V 6 bases and J 5 bases, with 17 bases left between them. The CDR3 DNA follows: TGTGCCAGCAGACGTAATGGGGGCGCACATCAGCCCCAGCATTTT. As protein: CASRRNGGAHQPQHF.

The chain is built from TRBV6-5 and TRBJ2-3, with 7 bases lining up with TRBD2. Trimming removed 0 bases from V and 0 bases from J; junction bases left unmatched: 3. The V gene's germline CDR1 is MNHEY and CDR2 SVGAGI. The CDR3 has 16 residues. The CDR3 nucleotides are TGTGCCAGCAGTTACTCATGGACTAGAAGCACAGATACGCAGTATTTT. Its protein is CASSYSWTRSTDTQYF.